The clone carrying this T cell receptor (beta chain) showed up many times. TCRdb reprocessed the 5' RACE reads with MiXCR, giving one entry per CDR3 protein. This sample has about 700,000 distinct CDR3 sequences, with roughly 8% found just once. The data were obtained in a study of identical twins. The V end lost 1 base, the J end lost 5 bases, and 18 bases lay between the germline ends. The germline V gene has CDR1 LGHNA and CDR2 YSLEER. CDR3 size: 17 residues. The same sample was also studied in work on yellow fever vaccine responses in identical twins.

The V call is TRBV4-3, the J call TRBJ2-1; no definite D call. This sequence was found in a woman aged 18-29 years in good health. The sequencing sample was made of PBMCs. This CDR3 reads CASSQGGKGYQNNEQFF. CDR3 coding DNA: TGCGCCAGCAGCCAAGGGGGAAAGGGATATCAGAACAATGAGCAGTTCTTC.